A selection of T cell receptor beta chains follows, all from one sample in a study of blood T cell repertoires in COVID-19. Some clones are missing from TCRdb's copy, which holds only in-frame ones; the method was immunoSEQ multiplex PCR. Found here are some 62,000 clones, roughly 76% of them singletons; the top ten hold around 5.3%. Sequenced: peripheral blood. These receptors came from a human donor in a cohort sampled during active COVID-19. CDR3s include the opening cysteine and the closing phenylalanine or tryptophan. D genes are given only for firm matches. Size tells how often a clone was seen (once, few, many) or the class of an expanded clone, and some rows leave it out.

TGCGCCAGCAGCTTGTTACGTCCTAGCGGGGGCACAGATACGCAGTATTTT CASSLLRPSGGTDTQYF TRBV5-1 TRBD2 NA TRBJ2-3
TGTGCCAGTAGTGGAACAACTAGCGGGGCGAACACCGGGGAGCTGTTTTTT CASSGTTSGANTGELFF TRBV19 TRBD2 NA TRBJ2-2
TGCGCCAGCAGCCAAGATGCAGGGGGTGATCTGTTTTTT CASSQDAGGDLFF TRBV4-3 TRBD1 NA TRBJ1-4
TGCGCCAGCAGCTTGGTAGCGGGGTCTTTCAATGAGCAGTTCTTC CASSLVAGSFNEQFF TRBV5-1 TRBD2 NA TRBJ2-1
TGTGCCAGTAGTAACCGGGGAGGCGCTGAAGCTTTCTTT CASSNRGGAEAFF TRBV19 NA NA TRBJ1-1
TGTGCCAGCAGCGTGGGACAGGGCGGAGTGACCGGGGAGCTGTTTTTT CASSVGQGGVTGELFF TRBV9 TRBD1 NA TRBJ2-2
TGTGCCAGTAGACAGGGAACCTCTGGGGCCAACGTCCTGACTTTC CASRQGTSGANVLTF TRBV19 NA NA TRBJ2-6
TGTGCCAGCAGCGCCCGATCGGGGTTTGGGGAAAAACTGTTTTTT CASSARSGFGEKLFF TRBV7-9 NA NA TRBJ1-4
TGCAGTGCTAGGAGGAGGACTGAAGCTTTCTTT CSARRRTEAFF TRBV20-1 NA NA TRBJ1-1
TGTGCCAGTATGGGGACAGGGGGCATTAGGAGCAATCAGCCCCAGCATTTT CASMGTGGIRSNQPQHF TRBV19 TRBD1 NA TRBJ1-5
TGTGCCACCAGCAGAGATATCGGACAGGGGTACAATGAGCAGTTCTTC CATSRDIGQGYNEQFF TRBV15 TRBD1 once TRBJ2-1
TGTGCCACCAGCGATGGGGGACATCTAGTTCGCACTGAAGCTTTCTTT CATSDGGHLVRTEAFF TRBV15 NA NA TRBJ1-1
TGTGCCAGCAGTCCATCACAGGGGGGGGATGGCTACACCTTC CASSPSQGGDGYTF TRBV6-5 TRBD1 NA TRBJ1-2
TGCAGCGTTGACACAGGGGGCGCCGGTGGCTACACCTTC CSVDTGGAGGYTF TRBV29-1 TRBD1 once TRBJ1-2
TGTGCCAGCACCCCCGGTGGCGGGGGGAACCAAGAGACCCAGTACTTC CASTPGGGGNQETQYF TRBV2 TRBD2 once TRBJ2-5
TGTGCCAGCAGCTTTGGGGACAGGGGGAACACTGAAGCTTTCTTT CASSFGDRGNTEAFF TRBV7-9 TRBD1 NA TRBJ1-1
TGTGCCAGCAACCCCACGGGGTGGCCCACCGGGGAGCTGTTTTTT CASNPTGWPTGELFF TRBV6-5 NA once TRBJ2-2
TGTGCCACCAGGCCTACTAGCGGGGGGCCTAGCACAGATACGCAGTATTTT CATRPTSGGPSTDTQYF TRBV15 TRBD2 NA TRBJ2-3
TGTGCCAGCTCACCAGTTACAGGGGCGTCTTTCAATGAGCAGTTCTTC CASSPVTGASFNEQFF TRBV18 TRBD1 NA TRBJ2-1